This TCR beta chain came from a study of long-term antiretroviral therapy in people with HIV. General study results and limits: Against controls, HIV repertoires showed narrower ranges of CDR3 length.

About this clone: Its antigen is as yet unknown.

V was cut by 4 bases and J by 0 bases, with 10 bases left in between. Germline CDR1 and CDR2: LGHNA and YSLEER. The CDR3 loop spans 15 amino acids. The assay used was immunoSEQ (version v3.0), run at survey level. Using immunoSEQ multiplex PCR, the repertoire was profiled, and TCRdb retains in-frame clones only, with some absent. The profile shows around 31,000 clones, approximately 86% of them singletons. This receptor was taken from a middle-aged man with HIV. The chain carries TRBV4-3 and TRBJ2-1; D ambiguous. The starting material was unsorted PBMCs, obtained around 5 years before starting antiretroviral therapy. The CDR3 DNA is TGCGCCAGCAGCCCACTGACAAACTCCTACAATGAGCAGTTCTTC. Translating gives CASSPLTNSYNEQFF.